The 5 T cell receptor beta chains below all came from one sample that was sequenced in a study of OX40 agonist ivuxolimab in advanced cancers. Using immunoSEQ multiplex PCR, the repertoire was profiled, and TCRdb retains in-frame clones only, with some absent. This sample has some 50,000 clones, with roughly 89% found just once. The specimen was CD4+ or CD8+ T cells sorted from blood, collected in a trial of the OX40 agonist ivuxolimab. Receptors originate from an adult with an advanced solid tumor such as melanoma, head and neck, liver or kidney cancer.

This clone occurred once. Here the CDR3 DNA reads TGTGCCAGCAGCTTAGTGGGGACTAGCGGGAGTCGGGACAATGAGCAGTTCTTC. This translates into CASSLVGTSGSRDNEQFF. The chain links TRBV11-3 to TRBJ2-1, with 14 positions matching TRBD2. CDR3 length: 18 residues. Germline CDR1 is SGHNT and CDR2 is YENEEA. V was clipped by 1 base and J by 5 bases; unmatched bases: 7.

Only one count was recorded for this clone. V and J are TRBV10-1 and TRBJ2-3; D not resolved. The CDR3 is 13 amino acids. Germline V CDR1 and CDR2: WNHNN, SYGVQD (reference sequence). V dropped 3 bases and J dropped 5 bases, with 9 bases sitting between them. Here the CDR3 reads CASSDRSLDTQYF. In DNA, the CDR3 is TGCGCCAGCAGTGATCGTTCCCTAGATACGCAGTATTTT.

The CDR3 sequence: CSVGRANTGELFF. The CDR3 bases are TGCAGCGTAGGCAGGGCCAACACCGGGGAGCTGTTTTTT. V gene TRBV29-1 combines with J gene TRBJ2-2; D is possibly TRBD1 (5 bases). The germline CDR1 and CDR2 sequences are SQVTM and ANQGSEA. The CDR3 runs to 13 residues. Trimming pared 6 bases from V and 2 bases from J, leaving 10 bases between.

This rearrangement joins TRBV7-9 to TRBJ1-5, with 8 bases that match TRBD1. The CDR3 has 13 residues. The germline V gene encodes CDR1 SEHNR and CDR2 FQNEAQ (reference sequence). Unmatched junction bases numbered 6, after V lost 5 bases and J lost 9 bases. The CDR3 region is CASSVTGAGPQHF. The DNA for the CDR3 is TGTGCCAGCAGCGTGACAGGGGCTGGGCCCCAGCATTTT.

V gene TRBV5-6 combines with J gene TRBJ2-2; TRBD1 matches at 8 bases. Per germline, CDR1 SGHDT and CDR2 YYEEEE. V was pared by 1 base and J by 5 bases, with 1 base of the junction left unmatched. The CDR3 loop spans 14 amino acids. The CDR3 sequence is CASSLRQGTGELFF. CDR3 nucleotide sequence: TGTGCCAGCAGCTTGAGACAGGGGACCGGGGAGCTGTTTTTT.